This note documents a single T cell receptor (beta chain) sequence. Its cognate antigen is unknown. These data originate in a study of cytomegalovirus exposure and HLA in healthy donors. Study results and limitations: TCR clusters originating in the first cohort tended to co-occur in the 120 validation repertoires, according to a later analysis. The study put 160 or so TCR beta chains on its list as cytomegalovirus-associated.

The donors were members of the validation cohort, which comprised 120 subjects and was separate from the first cohort of around 700 subjects. Germline V gene sequence: CDR1 SGHRS, CDR2 YFSETQ. This CDR3 has 17 amino acids. J gave up 0 bases and V 2 bases, and 4 bases lay outside the gene matches. Assay used: immunoSEQ multiplex PCR; TCRdb lists only in-frame clones, some missing. The sample carries some 330,000 clones, about nine tenths recorded once. The chain joins TRBV5-1 to TRBJ2-3; 12 bases align to TRBD2. The TCR comes from a woman in her late teens or twenties in good health and CMV-seronegative. The sample taken for sequencing was PBMCs. This CDR3 reads CASSFLAGGSSTDTQYF. For the CDR3, the DNA is TGCGCCAGCAGCTTTCTAGCGGGAGGGTCAAGCACAGATACGCAGTATTTT.